This record covers a single T cell receptor (beta chain). The sample originates from a study of blood T cell repertoires in COVID-19. Repertoires were generated with immunoSEQ multiplex PCR, while TCRdb's copy carries only in-frame clones and drops some. This sample has roughly 15,000 clones, with around 83% found just once. The V gene's germline CDR1 is MNHNS and CDR2 SASEGT. The V end lost 3 bases, the J end lost 3 bases, and 24 bases lay between the germline ends. CDR3 size: 19 residues. This sequence joins TRBV6-1 and TRBJ1-5; a weak D match, TRBD1 (6 bases). This TCR was sampled from a man aged 45 to 65 with active COVID-19. Sample: peripheral blood. CDR3 sequence: CASSEPLSPGGLYNQPQHF. The CDR3 DNA reads TGTGCCAGCAGTGAGCCGTTAAGTCCGGGGGGCCTTTACAATCAGCCCCAGCATTTT.